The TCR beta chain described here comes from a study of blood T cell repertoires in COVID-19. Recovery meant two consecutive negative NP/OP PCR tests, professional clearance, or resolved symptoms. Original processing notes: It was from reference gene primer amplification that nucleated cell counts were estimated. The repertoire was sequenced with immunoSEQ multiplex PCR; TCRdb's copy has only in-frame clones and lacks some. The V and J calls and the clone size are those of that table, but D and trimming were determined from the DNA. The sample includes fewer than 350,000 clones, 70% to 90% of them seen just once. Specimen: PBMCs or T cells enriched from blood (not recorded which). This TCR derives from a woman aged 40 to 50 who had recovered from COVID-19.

The CDR3 is CASSQYRSLNTEAFF. The CDR3 nucleotides are TGTGCCAGCAGCCAGTACAGGAGTTTGAACACTGAAGCTTTCTTT. The chain carries TRBV3-1 (or the pseudogene TRBV3-2) and TRBJ1-1, with D possibly being TRBD1 (5 bases). The CDR3 has 15 amino acids. V shed 3 bases and J shed 0 bases, with 11 bases lying between them. Germline V gene data show CDR1 as LGHDT and CDR2 as YNNKEL (reference sequence).